Listed below are T cell receptor beta chains from one sample, sequenced in a study of blood T cells in healthy people across ages. TCRdb reprocessed the 5' RACE reads with MiXCR, giving one entry per CDR3 protein. The data show fewer than 2,000,000 distinct CDR3 sequences, about 31% seen once. Sequencing input: blood. All receptors derive from a woman in her 30s in good health. Each CDR3 is given with its conserved first and last residue. Each record gives: V gene, J gene, clone size, D gene, CDR3 length, CDR3 protein, CDR3 DNA. A D gene is named only where the DNA matches it firmly. Expanded clones are given a class, and other clones once, few, many or no size at all.

TRBV10-1	TRBJ2-3	once	TRBD2	17	CASSESPAGGPGDTQYF	TGCGCCAGCAGTGAGTCGCCAGCGGGGGGGCCAGGGGATACGCAGTATTTT
TRBV5-1	TRBJ2-5	NA	TRBD2	14	CASSRDYSRETQYF	TGCGCCAGCAGCCGGGACTACTCTCGGGAGACCCAGTACTTC
TRBV4-1	TRBJ2-5	NA	TRBD2	13	CASSQTSSQTQYF	TGCGCCAGCAGCCAGACTAGCTCGCAGACCCAGTACTTC
TRBV21-1	TRBJ2-2	NA	NA	21	CASSKEANRGREGRGTGELFF	TGTGCCAGCAGCAAAGAAGCTAATAGAGGGCGGGAGGGAAGAGGCACCGGGGAGCTGTTTTTT
TRBV6-5	TRBJ2-5	NA	TRBD2	18	CASSYSGLAGTNPETQYF	TGTGCCAGCAGTTACTCGGGGTTAGCGGGAACTAACCCGGAGACCCAGTACTTC
TRBV28	TRBJ1-1	NA	NA	17	CASSLIWKGGMNTEAFF	TGTGCCAGCAGTTTAATCTGGAAGGGGGGAATGAACACTGAAGCTTTCTTT
TRBV27	TRBJ2-5	NA	NA	14	CASSSDPQEGTQYF	TGTGCCAGCAGCTCGGACCCTCAGGAAGGGACCCAGTACTTC
TRBV11-2	TRBJ2-2	NA	NA	11	CAIRNTGELFF	TGTGCCATCCGTAACACCGGGGAGCTGTTTTTT
TRBV29-1	TRBJ2-7	many	NA	11	CSVETVPEQYF	TGCAGCGTTGAAACGGTCCCCGAGCAGTACTTC
TRBV12-3/TRBV12-4	TRBJ1-2	NA	NA	14	CASTIAGTFPGYTF	TGTGCCAGCACCATAGCAGGGACCTTTCCGGGCTACACCTTC
TRBV20-1	TRBJ2-5	many	TRBD1	13	CSAGTGLVQTQYF	TGCAGTGCAGGGACAGGGTTAGTCCAGACCCAGTACTTC
TRBV6-2/TRBV6-3	TRBJ2-5	few	NA	16	CASSYSGRGWNETQYF	TGTGCCAGCAGTTACTCTGGGCGGGGATGGAATGAGACCCAGTACTTC
TRBV4-1	TRBJ1-4	NA	TRBD1	16	CASSQARQGLREKLFF	TGCGCCAGCAGCCAGGCCAGACAGGGATTACGCGAAAAACTGTTTTTT
TRBV12-3/TRBV12-4	TRBJ2-1	NA	TRBD2	15	CASSFGRGGENEQFF	TGTGCCAGCAGTTTCGGGCGGGGGGGAGAAAATGAGCAGTTCTTC
TRBV5-1	TRBJ2-2	NA	NA	16	CASSLGPGPETGELFF	TGCGCCAGTAGCTTGGGGCCGGGACCAGAAACCGGGGAGCTGTTTTTT
TRBV7-7	TRBJ2-5	few	TRBD2	16	CASSPRAGGIQETQYF	TGTGCCAGCTCTCCTCGCGCGGGGGGGATCCAAGAGACCCAGTACTTC
TRBV7-3	TRBJ2-3	NA	NA	15	CASSLQRTSTDTQYF	TGTGCCAGCAGCTTACAGCGAACTAGCACAGATACGCAGTATTTT
TRBV20-1	TRBJ2-3	few	NA	13	CSASPGTMDTQYF	TGCAGTGCTAGCCCGGGCACCATGGATACGCAGTATTTT
TRBV7-6	TRBJ2-2	NA	NA	15	CASSSRTENTGELFF	TGTGCCAGCAGCTCTCGGACAGAGAACACCGGGGAGCTGTTTTTT
TRBV2	TRBJ2-5	NA	NA	12	CASSALAETQYF	TGTGCCAGCAGTGCACTCGCAGAGACCCAGTACTTC
TRBV5-1	TRBJ2-3	NA	TRBD2	16	CASSATSIPVGDTQYF	TGCGCCAGCAGCGCGACTAGCATTCCGGTGGGGGATACGCAGTATTTT
TRBV6-1	TRBJ1-4	NA	TRBD1	15	CASSEVEGAGEKLFF	TGTGCCAGCAGTGAAGTTGAGGGGGCAGGGGAAAAACTGTTTTTT